This T cell receptor (beta chain) emerged from a study of Graves' ophthalmopathy and Graves' hyperthyroidism. Amplifying from RNA transcripts, the study obtained TCR beta CDR3 regions. First-round RT-PCR relied on HTBI primers, and a second-round multiplex PCR came next. TCRdb recomputed calls from the multiplex PCR reads with MiXCR, one row per CDR3 protein. There are some 170,000 distinct CDR3 sequences in the sample; approximately 40% occur only once, and 7.5% to 10% lies in the top ten. As to this clonotype: The antigen is undetermined.

Study-level points and caveats: Ophthalmopathy progression cases were predicted by the model with about 70% sensitivity and 72.22% specificity. Most clonotypes expanded in thyroid above 0.001 frequency were present in blood too.

It was from 10 ml of fresh peripheral blood that the PBMCs came. The germline V gene has CDR1 MDHEN and CDR2 SYDVKM. CDR3 length: 14 residues. Trimming shortened V by 6 bases and J by 7 bases, and 16 bases separated the two germline ends. The chain is built from TRBV28 and TRBJ2-4, with D perhaps TRBD1 (6 bases). The sequence was obtained from a man aged 25-45 years with Graves' ophthalmopathy. The sample comprised peripheral blood. The CDR3 sequence: CASSRTGLLNIQYF. The DNA of the CDR3 is TGTGCCAGCAGCCGAACAGGGCTGTTGAACATTCAGTACTTC.